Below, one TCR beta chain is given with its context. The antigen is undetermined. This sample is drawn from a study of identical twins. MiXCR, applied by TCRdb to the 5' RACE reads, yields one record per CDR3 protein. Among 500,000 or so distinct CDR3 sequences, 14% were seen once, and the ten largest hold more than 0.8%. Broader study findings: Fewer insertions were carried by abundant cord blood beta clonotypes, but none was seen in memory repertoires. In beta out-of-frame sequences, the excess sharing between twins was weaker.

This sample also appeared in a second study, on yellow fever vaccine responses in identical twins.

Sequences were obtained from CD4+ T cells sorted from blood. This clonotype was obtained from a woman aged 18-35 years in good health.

This CDR3 reads CASSLDRVVYEQYF. CDR3 bases: TGTGCCAGCAGCTTGGACAGGGTCGTCTACGAGCAGTACTTC. This sequence joins TRBV7-8 and TRBJ2-7; 8 nucleotides match TRBD1. CDR1 and CDR2 from the germline V gene are SGHVS and FQNEAQ. This CDR3 region has 14 residues. V gave up 3 bases and J gave up 3 bases; unmatched junction bases: 4.